The source of this T cell receptor beta chain is a study of early T cells in non-severe SARS-CoV-2 infection. Study results and limitations: VDJdb matching, biased toward anti-spike CD8 responses, missed private and CD4 specificities.

There are many counts of this clonotype. The antigen is unknown. cDNA molecules, individually, were tagged with unique molecular identifiers. TCRdb independently ran MiXCR on the 5' RACE reads; one entry per CDR3 protein. The table has roughly 28,000 distinct CDR3 sequences, 3.5% to 4.5% seen once. This CDR3 contains 16 residues. In germline, CDR1 is SGHVS, CDR2 FNYEAQ. Trimming took 2 bases from V and 1 from J, leaving 12 bases between them. This TCR came from an adult who was a healthcare worker with PCR-confirmed SARS-CoV-2 infection or an uninfected control (not recorded which). The V and J genes are TRBV7-6 and TRBJ1-3; D may be TRBD1 (5 bases). Material: whole blood. This CDR3 reads CASSLHQGASGNTIYF. Written as DNA, the CDR3 is TGTGCCAGCAGCTTACACCAAGGGGCTTCTGGAAACACCATATATTTT.